This TCR beta chain was recovered during a study of T cell changes during pregnancy in multiple sclerosis. Repertoires were generated with immunoSEQ multiplex PCR, while TCRdb's copy carries only in-frame clones and drops some. The data hold 55,000 to 65,000 clones, with almost 95% observed a single time. This clone was counted only a few times. The germline V gene has CDR1 SGHVS and CDR2 FNYEAQ. The V end lost 5 bases, the J end lost 9 bases, and 14 bases lay between the germline ends. The CDR3 length is 14 residues. Specimen: peripheral blood, collected in the first trimester of pregnancy. The clonotype comes from a female donor with multiple sclerosis, enrolled in a pregnancy study. The genes are TRBV7-6 and TRBJ1-6; D ambiguous. The CDR3: CASSPGGFGSPLHF. Here the CDR3 DNA reads TGTGCCAGCAGCCCAGGAGGGTTCGGTTCACCCCTCCACTTT.